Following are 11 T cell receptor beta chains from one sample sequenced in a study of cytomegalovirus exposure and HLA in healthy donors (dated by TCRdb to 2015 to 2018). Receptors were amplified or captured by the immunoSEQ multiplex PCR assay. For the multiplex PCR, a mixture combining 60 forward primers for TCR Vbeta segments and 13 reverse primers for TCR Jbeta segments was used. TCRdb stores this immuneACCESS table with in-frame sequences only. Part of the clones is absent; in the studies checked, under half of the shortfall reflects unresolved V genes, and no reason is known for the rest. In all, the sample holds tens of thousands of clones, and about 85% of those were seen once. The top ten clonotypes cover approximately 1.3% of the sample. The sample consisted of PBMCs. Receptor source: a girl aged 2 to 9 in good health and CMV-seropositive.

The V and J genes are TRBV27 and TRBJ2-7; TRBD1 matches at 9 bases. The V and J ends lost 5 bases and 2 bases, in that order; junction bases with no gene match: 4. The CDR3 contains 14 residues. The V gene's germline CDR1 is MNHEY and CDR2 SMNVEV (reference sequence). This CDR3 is CASSEDRGTYEQYF. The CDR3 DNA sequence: TGTGCCAGCAGTGAGGACAGGGGAACCTACGAGCAGTACTTC.

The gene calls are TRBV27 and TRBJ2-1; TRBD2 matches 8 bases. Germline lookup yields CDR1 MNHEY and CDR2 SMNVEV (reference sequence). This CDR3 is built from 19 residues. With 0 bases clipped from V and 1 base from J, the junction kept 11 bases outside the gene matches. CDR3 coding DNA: TGTGCCAGCAGTTTATCCGTCCTATTTAGCGGGAAATCCTACAATGAGCAGTTCTTC. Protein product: CASSLSVLFSGKSYNEQFF.

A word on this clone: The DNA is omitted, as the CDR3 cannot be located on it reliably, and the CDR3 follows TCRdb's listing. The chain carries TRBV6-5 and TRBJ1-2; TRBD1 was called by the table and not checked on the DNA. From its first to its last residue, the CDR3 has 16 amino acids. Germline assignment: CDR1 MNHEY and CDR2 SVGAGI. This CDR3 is CASSYSWAPGAQWHTF.

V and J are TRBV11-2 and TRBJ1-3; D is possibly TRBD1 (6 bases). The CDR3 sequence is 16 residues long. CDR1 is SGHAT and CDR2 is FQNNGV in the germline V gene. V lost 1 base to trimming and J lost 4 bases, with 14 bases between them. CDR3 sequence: CASSLAGAITGNTIYF. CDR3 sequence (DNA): TGTGCCAGCAGCTTAGCAGGGGCCATAACGGGAAACACCATATATTTT. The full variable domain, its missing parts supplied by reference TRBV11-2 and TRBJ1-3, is EAGVAQSPRYKIIEKRQSVAFWCNPISGHATLYWYQQILGQGPKLLIQFQNNGVVDDSQLPKDRFSAERLKGVDSTLKIQPAKLEDSAVYLCASSLAGAITGNTIYFGEGSWLTVV.

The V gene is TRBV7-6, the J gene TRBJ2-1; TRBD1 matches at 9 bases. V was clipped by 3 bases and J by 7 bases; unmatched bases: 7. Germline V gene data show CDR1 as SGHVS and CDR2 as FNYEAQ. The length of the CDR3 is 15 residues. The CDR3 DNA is TGTGCCAGCAGCTTGGAGGGACAGGGACGAAATGAGCAGTTCTTC. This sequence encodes CASSLEGQGRNEQFF.

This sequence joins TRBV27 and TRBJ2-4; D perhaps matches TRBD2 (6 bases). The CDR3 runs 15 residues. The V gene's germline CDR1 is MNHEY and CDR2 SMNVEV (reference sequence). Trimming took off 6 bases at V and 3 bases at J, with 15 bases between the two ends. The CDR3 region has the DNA TGTGCCAGCAGCCCAGGAGGGCAAGGCAAAAACATTCAGTACTTC. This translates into CASSPGGQGKNIQYF.

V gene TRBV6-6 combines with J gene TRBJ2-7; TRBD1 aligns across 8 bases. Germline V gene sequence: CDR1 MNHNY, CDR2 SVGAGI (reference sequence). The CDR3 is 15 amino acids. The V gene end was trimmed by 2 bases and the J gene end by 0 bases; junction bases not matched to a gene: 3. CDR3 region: CASSYTGGPSYEQYF. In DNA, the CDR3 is TGTGCCAGCAGTTACACAGGGGGGCCCTCCTACGAGCAGTACTTC.

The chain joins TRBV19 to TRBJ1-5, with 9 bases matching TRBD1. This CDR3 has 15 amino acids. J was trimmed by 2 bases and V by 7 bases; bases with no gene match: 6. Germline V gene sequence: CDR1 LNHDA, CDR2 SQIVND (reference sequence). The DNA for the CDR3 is TGTGCCAGTACCCGGGGACAGGGTGGCAATCAGCCCCAGCATTTT. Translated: CASTRGQGGNQPQHF. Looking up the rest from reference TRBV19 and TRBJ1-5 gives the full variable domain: DGGITQSPKYLFRKEGQNVTLSCEQNLNHDAMYWYRQDPGQGLRLIYYSQIVNDFQKGDIAEGYSVSREKKESFPLTVTSAQKNPTAFYLCASTRGQGGNQPQHFGDGTRLSIL.

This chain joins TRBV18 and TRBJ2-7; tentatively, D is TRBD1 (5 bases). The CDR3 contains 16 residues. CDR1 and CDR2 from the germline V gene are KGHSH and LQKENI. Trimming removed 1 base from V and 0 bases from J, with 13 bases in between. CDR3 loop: CASSPRTGLSSYEQYF. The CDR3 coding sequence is TGTGCCAGCTCACCACGAACAGGTCTAAGCTCCTACGAGCAGTACTTC.

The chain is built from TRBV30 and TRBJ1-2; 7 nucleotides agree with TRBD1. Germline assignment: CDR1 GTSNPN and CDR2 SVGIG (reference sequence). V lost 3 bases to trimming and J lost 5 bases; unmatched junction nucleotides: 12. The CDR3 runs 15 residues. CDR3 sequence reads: CAWSPGAGGGYGYTF. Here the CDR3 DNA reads TGTGCCTGGAGCCCCGGGGCAGGGGGTGGTTATGGCTACACCTTC.

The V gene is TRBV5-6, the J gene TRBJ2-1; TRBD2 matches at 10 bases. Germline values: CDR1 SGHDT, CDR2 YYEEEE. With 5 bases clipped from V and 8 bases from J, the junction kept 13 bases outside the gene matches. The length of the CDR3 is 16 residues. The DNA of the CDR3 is TGTGCCAGCAGTATTCAGACTAGCGGGTGGGTGGATGAGCAGTTCTTC. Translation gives CASSIQTSGWVDEQFF.